Presented here are 3 T cell receptor beta chains from one specimen sequenced in a study of blood T cell repertoires in COVID-19. The method was immunoSEQ multiplex PCR; TCRdb's version includes in-frame clones alone and lacks a portion of them. The sample lists about 270,000 clones, around nine tenths occurring once. The sequencing sample was made of peripheral blood. These receptors were collected from a man aged 40-49 years with active or convalescent COVID-19.

V usage is TRBV2 and J usage is TRBJ2-3; 11 positions match TRBD2. Germline loops: CDR1 SNHLY, CDR2 FYNNEI. V dropped 5 bases and J dropped 1; count of bases not matched to a gene: 5. This CDR3 is built from 16 residues. Here the CDR3 DNA reads TGTGCCAGCAGTTATACTAGCGGGAGTGGCACAGATACGCAGTATTTT. It codes for CASSYTSGSGTDTQYF.

The rearrangement uses TRBV10-2 and TRBJ1-6; unclear D gene. Germline loops: CDR1 WSHSY, CDR2 SAAADI. V shed 3 bases and J shed 0 bases, with 18 bases lying between them. This CDR3 contains 19 residues. CDR3: CASSDWAGVVVSYNSPLHF. In DNA, the CDR3 is TGCGCCAGCAGTGATTGGGCCGGGGTAGTTGTCTCCTATAATTCACCCCTCCACTTT.

The chain combines TRBV2 with TRBJ2-3, with a weak D call TRBD1 (6 bases). The CDR3 runs 13 residues. Germline CDR1 SNHLY, CDR2 FYNNEI. V was pared by 4 bases and J by 4 bases, with 9 bases between. The CDR3 DNA reads as TGTGCCAGCAGTGTGAAGGGGGCAGATACGCAGTATTTT. Protein sequence: CASSVKGADTQYF.